The 25 T cell receptor beta chains below come from one sample, sequenced in a study of OX40 agonist ivuxolimab in advanced cancers. Repertoires were generated with immunoSEQ multiplex PCR, while TCRdb's copy carries only in-frame clones and drops some. The sample carries about 17,000 clones, roughly 87% recorded once. The sequencing here drew on CD4+ or CD8+ T cells sorted from blood, taken in a trial of the OX40 agonist ivuxolimab. Source of these receptors: an adult with an advanced solid tumor such as melanoma, head and neck, liver or kidney cancer.

The chain links TRBV7-9 to TRBJ1-1; D not certain. The ends were cut back, 4 bases at V and 8 bases at J, with 8 bases in the middle. The CDR3 is 11 amino acids. Germline V gene data show CDR1 as SEHNR and CDR2 as FQNEAQ (reference sequence). DNA for the CDR3: TGTGCCAGCAGCTCCGTCCCAGAAGCTTTCTTT. This sequence encodes CASSSVPEAFF.

V is TRBV9 and J is TRBJ1-2; 9 bases line up with TRBD1. The V gene's germline CDR1 is SGDLS and CDR2 YYNGEE. Germline trimming cut 4 bases from V and 6 bases from J; bases unmatched to any gene: 10. The CDR3 has 15 residues. CDR3 region: CASSPGTGSPHGYTF. CDR3 sequence (DNA): TGTGCCAGCAGCCCAGGGACAGGGTCTCCACATGGCTACACCTTC.

V gene TRBV6-5 combines with J gene TRBJ2-7; D ambiguous. This CDR3 contains 13 residues. V lost 6 bases and J 9 bases, leaving 18 bases between the germline ends. Germline loops: CDR1 MNHEY, CDR2 SVGAGI. For the CDR3, the DNA is TGTGCCAGCAGCCCCTTCGAGAGGATTGGGCAGTACTTC. This sequence encodes CASSPFERIGQYF.

This clone has only a few counts. Other nucleotide sequences in the sample specify the same CDR3. This sequence joins TRBV5-6 and TRBJ2-7, with TRBD1 matching 11 bases. Per the germline V gene, CDR1 is SGHDT and CDR2 is YYEEEE. The CDR3 is 14 residues long. J lost 6 bases, V lost 2 bases, and 4 bases had no gene match. CDR3 residues: CASSFGQGAGEQYF. CDR3 coding DNA: TGTGCCAGCAGCTTTGGACAGGGGGCAGGCGAGCAGTACTTC.

This chain uses TRBV5-5 with TRBJ2-7; D not resolved. Germline lookup yields CDR1 SGHKS and CDR2 YYEKEE (reference sequence). The CDR3 length is 13 residues. Trimming took 4 bases from V and 0 from J, leaving 8 bases between them. Here the CDR3 reads CASSPMGSYEQYF. CDR3 nucleotide sequence: TGTGCCAGCAGCCCAATGGGCTCCTACGAGCAGTACTTC.

In this sample, this clone is medium-sized. This chain joins TRBV7-9 and TRBJ2-1; D uncertain. CDR1 is SEHNR, CDR2 FQNEAQ, per germline (reference sequence). V shed 5 bases and J shed 0 bases, with 14 bases lying between them. The CDR3 loop spans 16 amino acids. This chain's CDR3 is CASSPLLGSSYNEQFF. As DNA, the CDR3 is TGTGCCAGCAGCCCCCTTTTGGGCAGCTCCTACAATGAGCAGTTCTTC.

The J gene is TRBJ2-7, the V gene TRBV6-1; TRBD2 might be the D (6 bases). Germline CDR1 reads MNHNS; CDR2 reads SASEGT. The CDR3 totals 15 residues. The V end was cut by 2 bases, the J end by 1 base, with 12 bases between. In nucleotides, the CDR3 is TGTGCCAGCAGTGAACTGGGCGGGGCATCCTACGAGCAGTACTTC. Its translation is CASSELGGASYEQYF.

Concerning this clone itself: Other DNA sequences in the same sample also yield this CDR3. The rearrangement links TRBV27 to TRBJ1-2; tentatively, D is TRBD1 (5 bases). Deletions cut 5 bases from V and 3 bases from J, with 16 bases between. The CDR3 has 15 residues. Germline V gene data show CDR1 as MNHEY and CDR2 as SMNVEV (reference sequence). CDR3 region: CASSPTGAWDYGYTF. The CDR3 DNA reads TGTGCCAGCAGTCCTACTGGGGCCTGGGACTATGGCTACACCTTC.

The count of this clone is one. This rearrangement joins TRBV29-1 to TRBJ1-1; D unclear. The germline V gene has CDR1 SQVTM and CDR2 ANQGSEA. The V end lost 4 bases, the J end lost 0 bases, and 6 bases lay between the germline ends. CDR3 length: 12 residues. The CDR3 spells CSVVNMNTEAFF. In DNA form, the CDR3 reads TGCAGCGTTGTGAATATGAACACTGAAGCTTTCTTT.

The chain has TRBV14 and TRBJ1-1; D is perhaps TRBD1 (5 bases). The germline V gene encodes CDR1 SGHDN and CDR2 FVKESK. Trimming cost V 4 bases and J 1 base, with 22 bases left between them. The CDR3 is made up of 18 amino acids. The CDR3 nucleotides are TGTGCCAGCAGCCCCCTCCCGGGACTGCTCCCGGGGAACACTGAAGCTTTCTTT. Its protein product is CASSPLPGLLPGNTEAFF.

The chain combines TRBV6-6 with TRBJ2-5, with 8 bases fitting TRBD2. Per germline, CDR1 MNHNY and CDR2 SVGAGI (reference sequence). CDR3 length: 16 amino acids. V was clipped by 2 bases and J by 0 bases; unmatched bases: 5. CDR3 sequence reads: CASSYRAGADQETQYF. DNA for the CDR3: TGTGCCAGCAGTTACAGAGCGGGGGCCGACCAAGAGACCCAGTACTTC.

The chain employs TRBV9 and TRBJ1-5; 7 positions match TRBD1. J lost 6 bases, V lost 3 bases, and 9 bases had no gene match. The germline CDR1 and CDR2 sequences are SGDLS and YYNGEE. The CDR3 extends over 15 amino acids. CDR3 coding DNA: TGTGCCAGCAGCGCCCATGACAGGGTCGGTCAGCCCCAGCATTTT. Protein product: CASSAHDRVGQPQHF.

The chain joins TRBV27 to TRBJ1-1; 11 nucleotides match TRBD1. Germline V gene data show CDR1 as MNHEY and CDR2 as SMNVEV (reference sequence). The CDR3 is 16 residues long. With 4 bases clipped from V and 6 bases from J, the junction kept 10 bases outside the gene matches. As DNA, the CDR3 is TGTGCCAGCAGTTACCCAGGGACAGGGGGTTTCGCTGAAGCTTTCTTT. Translated, it gives CASSYPGTGGFAEAFF.

The rearrangement links TRBV28 to TRBJ1-3; D might be TRBD1 (6 bases). Between the trimmed V and J ends, which lost 3 bases and 1 base, there was a span of 16 bases. The CDR3 consists of 17 residues. Germline CDR1 is MDHEN and CDR2 is SYDVKM. CDR3 DNA: TGTGCCAGCAGTTTCTGGGGGGCCATCTTTTCTGGAAACACCATATATTTT. It encodes CASSFWGAIFSGNTIYF. Complete variable domain (other parts from reference TRBV28 and TRBJ1-3): DVKVTQSSRYLVKRTGEKVFLECVQDMDHENMFWYRQDPGLGLRLIYFSYDVKMKEKGDIPEGYSVSREKKERFSLILESASTNQTSMYLCASSFWGAIFSGNTIYFGEGSWLTVV.

CDR3 DNA sequence: TGTGCCAGCAGCTCCAGACAGGGGACCCCTGGAAACACCATATATTTT. This translates into CASSSRQGTPGNTIYF. The chain links TRBV9 to TRBJ1-3; 8 bases match TRBD1. In germline, CDR1 is SGDLS, CDR2 YYNGEE. This CDR3 is built from 16 residues. V dropped 4 bases and J dropped 2; count of bases not matched to a gene: 8. The whole variable domain, remainder taken from reference TRBV9 and TRBJ1-3, is DSGVTQTPKHLITATGQRVTLRCSPRSGDLSVYWYQQSLDQGLQFLIQYYNGEERAKGNILERFSAQQFPDLHSELNLSSLELGDSALYFCASSSRQGTPGNTIYFGEGSWLTVV.

The V and J genes are TRBV5-1 and TRBJ1-2; TRBD1 aligns across 8 bases. V lost 4 bases to trimming and J lost 2 bases; unmatched junction nucleotides: 10. Germline CDR1 reads SGHRS; CDR2 reads YFSETQ. CDR3 length equals 16 residues. CDR3 coding DNA: TGCGCCAGCAGCCCGACAGGGGTTGTTTTCAACTATGGCTACACCTTC. Its protein is CASSPTGVVFNYGYTF.

The chain carries TRBV14 and TRBJ1-4, with a weak D call TRBD1 (6 bases). Germline CDR1 SGHDN, CDR2 FVKESK. The CDR3 is 16 amino acids. Trimming took off 4 bases at V and 5 bases at J, with 17 bases between the two ends. DNA for the CDR3: TGTGCCAGCAGCCCTTTTACAGGGATTCGGAATGAAAAACTGTTTTTT. Residues: CASSPFTGIRNEKLFF.

Sample share makes this clone large. The CDR3 reads CASSLDRGNIQYF. CDR3 DNA: TGTGCCAGCAGTTTAGACAGGGGGAACATTCAGTACTTC. The chain combines TRBV27 with TRBJ2-4, with TRBD1 matching 9 bases. Germline V gives CDR1 MNHEY, CDR2 SMNVEV (reference sequence). After removal of 2 bases from V and 7 bases from J, the junction contained 0 bases not matched to a gene. The CDR3 loop spans 13 amino acids.

The V and J genes are TRBV6-1 and TRBJ1-3; the D gene is possibly TRBD1 (5 bases). V lost 4 bases and J 0 bases, leaving 25 bases between the germline ends. CDR1 is MNHNS, CDR2 SASEGT, per germline. CDR3 length: 20 residues. CDR3 in amino acids: CASSGTGTDMRRGSGNTIYF. The DNA of the CDR3 is TGTGCCAGCAGTGGAACCGGGACCGATATGCGAAGGGGCTCTGGAAACACCATATATTTT.

The chain couples TRBV30 to TRBJ1-2; D might be TRBD1 (6 bases). The CDR3 contains 13 residues. CDR1 and CDR2 (germline): GTSNPN, SVGIG (reference sequence). The ends were cut back, 7 bases at V and 8 bases at J, with 20 bases in the middle. The CDR3 DNA follows: TGTGCCTCGCTATCTGGGGGCGCCTTAGGCTACACCTTC. Its protein is CASLSGGALGYTF. Full variable domain (remainder filled in from reference TRBV30 and TRBJ1-2): SQTIHQWPATLVQPVGSPLSLECTVEGTSNPNLYWYRQAAGRGLQLLFYSVGIGQISSEVPQNLSASRPQDRQFILSSKKLLLSDSGFYLCASLSGGALGYTFGSGTRLTVV.

This sequence joins TRBV7-9 and TRBJ2-7; D gene unclear. The germline V and J ends were trimmed by 2 bases and 4 bases, with 12 bases remaining between them. The CDR3 runs to 14 residues. The germline V gene has CDR1 SEHNR and CDR2 FQNEAQ (reference sequence). CDR3 DNA: TGTGCCAGCAGCTTATACAGTAAAGATTACGAGCAGTACTTC. Translated, it gives CASSLYSKDYEQYF.

The rearrangement links TRBV7-9 to TRBJ1-4; 9 bases align to TRBD1. After removal of 5 bases from V and 5 bases from J, the junction contained 6 bases not matched to a gene. Germline V lookup: CDR1 SEHNR, CDR2 FQNEAQ (reference sequence). The CDR3 covers 15 residues. The CDR3 protein is CASSPDGQGNEKLFF. CDR3 nucleotide sequence: TGTGCCAGCAGCCCGGACGGACAGGGGAATGAAAAACTGTTTTTT.

CDR3 nucleotides: TGTGCCATCCTTCGAGGGGCTCCCCCACCCCCGTGGCAGTACTTC. This translates into CAILRGAPPPPWQYF. The V call is TRBV2, the J call TRBJ2-7; either TRBD1 or TRBD2 may fit D (5 bases each). From germline, CDR1 is SNHLY and CDR2 FYNNEI. Trimming took off 10 bases at V and 9 bases at J, with 28 bases between the two ends. This CDR3 comprises 15 residues.

In DNA form, the CDR3 reads TGTGCCAGCAGCCGTAGCGGGGGGGCAGCAGATACGCAGTATTTT. Translation gives CASSRSGGAADTQYF. The chain is built from TRBV7-6 and TRBJ2-3; 11 bases are a match to TRBD2. The trim removed 5 bases at V and 4 bases at J, leaving 5 bases unmatched. Germline CDR1 and CDR2: SGHVS and FNYEAQ. CDR3 length: 15 amino acids.

Comments on this clone: The sample holds other DNA sequences that translate to the same CDR3. The rearrangement uses TRBV5-6 and TRBJ1-4; D possibly corresponds to TRBD1 (5 bases). The CDR3 has 14 amino acids. The V end was cut by 2 bases, the J end by 6 bases, with 11 bases between. Germline assignment: CDR1 SGHDT and CDR2 YYEEEE. CDR3: CASSFGLGDEKLFF. CDR3 DNA sequence: TGTGCCAGCAGCTTCGGGTTGGGGGATGAAAAACTGTTTTTT.